One TCR beta chain is described in this entry. Authors' methods: Reference gene primer amplification gave nucleated cell count estimates. Clones were sequenced by immunoSEQ multiplex PCR, and TCRdb holds only the in-frame ones, with some missing. D and trimming were read from the DNA, whereas the V and J calls and clone size are those reported in that table. The repertoire includes under 35,000 clones, about 85% of them detected once, and 17% sits in the top ten. This sample is part of a study of blood T cell repertoires in COVID-19. Trimming took off 3 bases at V and 1 base at J, with 17 bases between the two ends. Germline loops: CDR1 KGHDR, CDR2 SFDVKD. This CDR3 is 17 amino acids long.

The source material was peripheral blood. The source of this sequence is an older woman with active COVID-19. V and J are TRBV24-1 and TRBJ1-2; D might be TRBD1 (5 bases). CDR3 nucleotides: TGTGCCACCAGTGATACCAGGAACCCGGGGGATAACTATGGCTACACCTTC. This encodes CATSDTRNPGDNYGYTF.